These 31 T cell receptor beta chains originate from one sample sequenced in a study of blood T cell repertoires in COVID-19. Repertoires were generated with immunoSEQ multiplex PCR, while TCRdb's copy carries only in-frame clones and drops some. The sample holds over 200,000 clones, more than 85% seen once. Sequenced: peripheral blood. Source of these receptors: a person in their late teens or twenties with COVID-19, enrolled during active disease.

The CDR3 bases are TGTGCCACCAGAGCAGACAGGAACACTGAAGCTTTCTTT. Encoded protein: CATRADRNTEAFF. The chain couples TRBV24-1 to TRBJ1-1, with a possible D match to TRBD1 (5 bases). The CDR3 runs to 13 residues. V was cut by 7 bases and J by 1 base, with 9 bases left in between. Germline V gives CDR1 KGHDR, CDR2 SFDVKD.

The CDR3 region is CAISESRASGGRSSYNEQFF. CDR3 DNA sequence: TGTGCCATCAGTGAGTCGCGGGCTAGCGGGGGTAGGAGCTCCTACAATGAGCAGTTCTTC. The chain carries TRBV10-3 and TRBJ2-1, with TRBD2 matching over 10 bases. V was pared by 0 bases and J by 0 bases, with 11 bases of the junction left unmatched. The CDR3 length is 20 residues. Per germline, CDR1 ENHRY and CDR2 SYGVKD.

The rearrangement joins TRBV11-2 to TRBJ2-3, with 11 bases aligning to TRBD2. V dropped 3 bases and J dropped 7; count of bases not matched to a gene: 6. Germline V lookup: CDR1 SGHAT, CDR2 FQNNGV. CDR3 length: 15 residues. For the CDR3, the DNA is TGTGCCAGCAGCTTGACTAGCGGGACTGAGAATACGCAGTATTTT. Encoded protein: CASSLTSGTENTQYF.

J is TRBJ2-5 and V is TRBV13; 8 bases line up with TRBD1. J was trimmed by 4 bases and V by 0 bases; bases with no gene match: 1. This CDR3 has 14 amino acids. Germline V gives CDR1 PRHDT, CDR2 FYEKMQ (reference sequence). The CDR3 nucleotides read TGTGCCAGCAGCTTAGGGCAGGGGGCAGAGACCCAGTACTTC. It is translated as CASSLGQGAETQYF.

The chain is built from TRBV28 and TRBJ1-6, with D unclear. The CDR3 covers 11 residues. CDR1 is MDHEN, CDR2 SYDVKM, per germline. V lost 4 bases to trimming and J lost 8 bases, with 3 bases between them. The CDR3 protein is CASSSDSPLHF. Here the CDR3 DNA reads TGTGCCAGCAGTTCGGATTCACCCCTCCACTTT.

CDR3 residues: CSVEGNEQFF. For the CDR3, the DNA is TGCAGCGTGGAGGGCAATGAGCAGTTCTTC. This chain links TRBV29-1 with TRBJ2-1; D might be TRBD2 (6 bases). V was cut by 6 bases and J by 6 bases, with 6 bases left in between. The CDR3 contains 10 residues. Germline V lookup: CDR1 SQVTM, CDR2 ANQGSEA.

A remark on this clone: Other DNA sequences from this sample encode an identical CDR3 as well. The CDR3 loop reads CASSEFSGSNEQFF. The CDR3 DNA reads TGTGCCAGCAGTGAATTCAGCGGGAGTAACGAGCAGTTCTTC. The V gene is TRBV2, the J gene TRBJ2-1; 8 positions agree with TRBD2. The CDR3 totals 14 residues. V trimming: 2 bases; J trimming: 10 bases; junction bases outside the gene matches: 7. Looked up from germline, CDR1 is SNHLY and CDR2 is FYNNEI.

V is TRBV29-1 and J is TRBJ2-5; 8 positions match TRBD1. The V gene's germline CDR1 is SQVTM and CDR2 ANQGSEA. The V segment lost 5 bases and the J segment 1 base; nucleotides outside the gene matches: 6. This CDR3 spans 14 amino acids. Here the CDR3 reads CSVPTGTGQETQYF. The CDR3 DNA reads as TGCAGCGTTCCTACCGGGACAGGCCAAGAGACCCAGTACTTC.

The CDR3 DNA follows: TGTGCCAGCAGCCAAGCTTCGGGAGAATGGGAGACCCAGTACTTC. Its protein is CASSQASGEWETQYF. This chain links TRBV14 with TRBJ2-5; D possibly corresponds to TRBD2 (6 bases). Trimming pared 1 base from V and 5 bases from J, leaving 14 bases between. Looked up from germline, CDR1 is SGHDN and CDR2 is FVKESK. The CDR3 has 15 amino acids.

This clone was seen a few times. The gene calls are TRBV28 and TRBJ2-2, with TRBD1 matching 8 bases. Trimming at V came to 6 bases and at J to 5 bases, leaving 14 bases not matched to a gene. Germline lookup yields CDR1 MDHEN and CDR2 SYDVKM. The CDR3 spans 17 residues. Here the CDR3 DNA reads TGTGCCAGCAGCCTCTGGACAGGGTTACTCGGGACCGGGGAGCTGTTTTTT. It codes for CASSLWTGLLGTGELFF.

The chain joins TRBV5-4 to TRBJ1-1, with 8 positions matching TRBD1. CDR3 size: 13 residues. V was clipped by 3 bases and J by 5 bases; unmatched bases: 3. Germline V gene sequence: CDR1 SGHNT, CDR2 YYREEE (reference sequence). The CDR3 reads CASSSGQVTEAFF. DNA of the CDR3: TGTGCCAGCAGCTCGGGACAGGTAACTGAAGCTTTCTTT.

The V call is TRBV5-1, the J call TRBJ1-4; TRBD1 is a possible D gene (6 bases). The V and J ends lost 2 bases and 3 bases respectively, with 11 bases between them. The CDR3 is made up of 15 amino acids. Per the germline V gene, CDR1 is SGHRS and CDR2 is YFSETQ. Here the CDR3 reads CASSFSRGPNEKLFF. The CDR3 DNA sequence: TGCGCCAGCAGCTTCTCCAGGGGCCCTAATGAAAAACTGTTTTTT.

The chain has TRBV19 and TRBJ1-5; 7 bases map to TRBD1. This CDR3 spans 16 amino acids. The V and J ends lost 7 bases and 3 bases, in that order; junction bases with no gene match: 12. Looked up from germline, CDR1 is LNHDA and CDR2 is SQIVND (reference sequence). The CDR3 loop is CASTSAGQSFNQPQHF. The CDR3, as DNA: TGTGCCAGTACCTCCGCGGGACAGAGTTTCAATCAGCCCCAGCATTTT.

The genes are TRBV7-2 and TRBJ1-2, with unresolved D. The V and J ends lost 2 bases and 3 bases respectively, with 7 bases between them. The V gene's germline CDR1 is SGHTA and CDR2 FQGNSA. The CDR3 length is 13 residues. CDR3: CASSLPVDYGYTF. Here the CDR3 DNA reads TGTGCCAGCAGCTTACCGGTGGACTATGGCTACACCTTC.

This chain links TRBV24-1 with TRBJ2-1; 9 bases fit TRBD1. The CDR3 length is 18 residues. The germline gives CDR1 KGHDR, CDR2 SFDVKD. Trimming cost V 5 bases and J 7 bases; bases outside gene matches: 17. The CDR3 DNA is TGTGCCACCAGTGGGAAGGGGCGACAGGGGGTTATGGGTAATGAGCAGTTCTTC. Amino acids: CATSGKGRQGVMGNEQFF.

CDR3 sequence (DNA): TGTGCCACCAGTGATTTATCTTCCGGGGAGACCCAGTACTTC. This gives the protein CATSDLSSGETQYF. This sequence joins TRBV24-1 and TRBJ2-5; D is unclear. Germline CDR1 and CDR2: KGHDR and SFDVKD. V was cut by 1 base and J by 5 bases, with 10 bases left in between. The CDR3 is made up of 14 amino acids.

The CDR3 protein is CASSGRRGLAGEETQYF. DNA of the CDR3: TGTGCCAGCAGCGGGCGGAGAGGACTAGCGGGAGAAGAGACCCAGTACTTC. The chain recombines TRBV21-1 with TRBJ2-5; no DNA check was done on the table's D call, TRBD2. TRBV21-1 is a pseudogene. The CDR3 totals 17 residues.

The CDR3 region is CASSLPQLAGGETQYF. The CDR3 region has the DNA TGTGCCAGCAGCTTGCCCCAGCTAGCGGGAGGTGAGACCCAGTACTTC. The chain recombines TRBV5-4 with TRBJ2-5; 11 nucleotides line up with TRBD2. Germline V gene sequence: CDR1 SGHNT, CDR2 YYREEE (reference sequence). This CDR3 region has 16 residues. V trimming: 1 base; J trimming: 5 bases; junction bases outside the gene matches: 7.

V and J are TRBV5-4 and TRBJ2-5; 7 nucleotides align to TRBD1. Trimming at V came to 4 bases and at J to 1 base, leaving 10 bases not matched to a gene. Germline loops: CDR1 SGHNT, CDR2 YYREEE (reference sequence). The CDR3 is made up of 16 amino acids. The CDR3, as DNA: TGTGCCAGCAGCCCAAAACGACAGGGCCCCCAAGAGACCCAGTACTTC. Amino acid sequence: CASSPKRQGPQETQYF.

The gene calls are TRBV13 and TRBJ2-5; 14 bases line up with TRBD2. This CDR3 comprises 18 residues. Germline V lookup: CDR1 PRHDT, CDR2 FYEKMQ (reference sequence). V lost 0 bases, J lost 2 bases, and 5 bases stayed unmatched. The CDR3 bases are TGTGCCAGCAGCTTAGGTCGGACTAGCGGGAGGAGGCAAGAGACCCAGTACTTC. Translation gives CASSLGRTSGRRQETQYF.

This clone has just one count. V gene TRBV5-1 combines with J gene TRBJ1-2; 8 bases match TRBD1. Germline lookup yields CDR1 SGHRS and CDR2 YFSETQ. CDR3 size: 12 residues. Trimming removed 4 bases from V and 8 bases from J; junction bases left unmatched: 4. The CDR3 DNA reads TGCGCCAGCAGCCCGACAGGGGAAGGCTACACCTTC. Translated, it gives CASSPTGEGYTF.

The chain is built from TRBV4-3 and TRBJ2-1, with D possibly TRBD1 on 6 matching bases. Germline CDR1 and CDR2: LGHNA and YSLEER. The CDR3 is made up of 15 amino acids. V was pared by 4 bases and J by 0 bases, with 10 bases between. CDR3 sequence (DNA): TGCGCCAGCAGCCCTGACAGGACCTCCTACAATGAGCAGTTCTTC. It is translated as CASSPDRTSYNEQFF.

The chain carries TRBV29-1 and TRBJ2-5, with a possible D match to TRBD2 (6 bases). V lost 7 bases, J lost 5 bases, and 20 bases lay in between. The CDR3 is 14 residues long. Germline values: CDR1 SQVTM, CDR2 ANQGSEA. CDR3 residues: CSAPKEGLGETQYF. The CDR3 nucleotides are TGCAGCGCCCCAAAGGAGGGGCTTGGGGAGACCCAGTACTTC.

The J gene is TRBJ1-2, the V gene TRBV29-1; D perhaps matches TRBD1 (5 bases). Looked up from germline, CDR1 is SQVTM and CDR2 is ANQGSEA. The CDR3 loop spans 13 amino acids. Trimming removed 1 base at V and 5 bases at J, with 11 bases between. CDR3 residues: CSVEASQGYGYTF. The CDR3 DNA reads TGCAGCGTTGAAGCCTCTCAGGGATATGGCTACACCTTC.

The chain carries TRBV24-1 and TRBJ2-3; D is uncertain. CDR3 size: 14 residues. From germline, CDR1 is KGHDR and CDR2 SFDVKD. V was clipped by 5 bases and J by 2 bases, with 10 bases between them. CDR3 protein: CATSGPVFTDTQYF. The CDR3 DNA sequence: TGTGCCACCAGTGGCCCGGTATTCACAGATACGCAGTATTTT.

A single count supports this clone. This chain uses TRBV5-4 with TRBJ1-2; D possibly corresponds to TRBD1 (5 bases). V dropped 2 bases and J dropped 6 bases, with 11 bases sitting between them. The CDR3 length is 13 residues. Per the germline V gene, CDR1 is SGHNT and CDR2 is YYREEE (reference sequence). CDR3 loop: CASSFGGWDGYTF. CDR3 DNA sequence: TGTGCCAGCAGCTTCGGGGGGTGGGATGGCTACACCTTC.

CDR3 coding DNA: TGTGCCAGCACGGATGCAGGGCCCTATAATTCACCCCTCCACTTT. Its protein is CASTDAGPYNSPLHF. The V gene is TRBV2, the J gene TRBJ1-6, with D perhaps TRBD1 (5 bases). V gave up 7 bases and J gave up 2 bases, with 12 bases separating them. CDR3 length equals 15 residues. CDR1 SNHLY and CDR2 FYNNEI come from the germline V gene.

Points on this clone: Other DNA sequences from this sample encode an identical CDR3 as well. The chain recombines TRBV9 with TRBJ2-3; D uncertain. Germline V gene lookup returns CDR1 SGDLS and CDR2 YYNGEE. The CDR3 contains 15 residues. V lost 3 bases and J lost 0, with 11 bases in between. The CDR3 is CASSALAGSTDTQYF. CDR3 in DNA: TGTGCCAGCAGCGCCCTTGCCGGGAGCACAGATACGCAGTATTTT. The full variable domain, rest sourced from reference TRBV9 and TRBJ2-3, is DSGVTQTPKHLITATGQRVTLRCSPRSGDLSVYWYQQSLDQGLQFLIQYYNGEERAKGNILERFSAQQFPDLHSELNLSSLELGDSALYFCASSALAGSTDTQYFGPGTRLTVL.

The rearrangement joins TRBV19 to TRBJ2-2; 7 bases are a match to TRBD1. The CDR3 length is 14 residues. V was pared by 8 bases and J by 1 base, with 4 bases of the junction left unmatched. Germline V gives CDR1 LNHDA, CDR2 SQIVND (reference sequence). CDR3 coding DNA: TGTGCCAGTTCCCGGGACAGGAACACCGGGGAGCTGTTTTTT. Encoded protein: CASSRDRNTGELFF.

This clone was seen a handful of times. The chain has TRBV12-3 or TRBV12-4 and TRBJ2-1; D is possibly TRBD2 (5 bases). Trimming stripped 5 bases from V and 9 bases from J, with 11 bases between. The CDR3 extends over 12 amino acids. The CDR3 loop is CASSPTSFEQFF. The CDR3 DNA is TGTGCCAGCAGTCCCACTAGTTTTGAGCAGTTCTTC.

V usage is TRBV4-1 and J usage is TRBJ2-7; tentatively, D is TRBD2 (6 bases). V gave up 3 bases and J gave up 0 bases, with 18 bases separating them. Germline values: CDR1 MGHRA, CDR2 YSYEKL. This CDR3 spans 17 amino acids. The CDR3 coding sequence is TGCGCCAGCAGCCACAATACCTTAGCGGAAATCTCCTACGAGCAGTACTTC. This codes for CASSHNTLAEISYEQYF.